This TCR beta chain was profiled in a study of Ad26.COV2.S vaccination and SARS-CoV-2 variants. Findings of the study overall: Breadth, reportedly substantial, characterized the spike-specific CD8+ and CD4+ T cell responses after vaccination. People who got the vaccine or the placebo had similar non-spike TCR breadth. The TCR breadth and depth analyses may have produced an underestimate of total T cell responses.

Measured with immunoSEQ multiplex PCR; TCRdb has only the in-frame clones, and not every one. The sample includes more than 300,000 clones, roughly 86% seen only once; the top ten take approximately 1.9%. Worth noting for this clone: Antigen specificity is unknown.

Described treatment: about 20 received Ad26.COV2.S at low or high dose, single or two shots; 5 received placebo; per-sample allocation not given. Following the first vaccine or placebo injection, samples were taken on day 63. Boston provided a donor who was an adult aged 18-55 years. The specimen comprised peripheral blood, sampled in a trial of Ad26.COV2.S vaccine versus placebo. The source is a person aged 18-60 years who received the Ad26.COV2.S COVID-19 vaccine or a placebo.

Written as DNA, the CDR3 is TGTGCCAGCTCACCAGGGCAGGCCAACTACAATGAGCAGTTCTTC. This sequence encodes CASSPGQANYNEQFF. This sequence joins TRBV18 and TRBJ2-1, with D unclear. The CDR3 runs to 15 residues. Trimming removed 2 bases at V and 3 bases at J, with 11 bases between. Germline assignment: CDR1 KGHSH and CDR2 LQKENI.